This TCR beta chain was identified during a study of PD-1 blockade in classical Hodgkin lymphoma. Time point meaning: cycle 4 day 1 (C4D1), after 6 weeks of nivolumab. Every patient had relapsed following autologous stem cell transplantation, and cohorts differed in brentuximab vedotin exposure. Researchers used magnetic negative selection to pull out pure CD4+ T cells from thawed PBMCs. Patients reached a best response of complete response, partial response or progressive disease. Of note for this clone: What it recognizes is unknown.

Study-level points and caveats: Newly diagnosed patients had baseline TCR diversity that was reportedly lower than that of healthy donors.

There are 14 residues in the CDR3. The germline V gene encodes CDR1 MNHNY and CDR2 SVGAGI (reference sequence). V gave up 7 bases and J gave up 1 base; unmatched junction bases: 6. Here immunoSEQ multiplex PCR was the method, and the copy in TCRdb shows in-frame clones only, minus some. The sample records around 30,000 clones, more than 85% being singletons. This receptor was identified in a human donor with classical Hodgkin lymphoma. The sequencing here drew on CD4+ T cells from blood, taken before the fourth cycle of nivolumab. This chain uses TRBV6-6 with TRBJ1-1, with 7 bases aligning to TRBD1. CDR3 protein: CASNDRDRNTEAFF. In DNA, the CDR3 is TGTGCCAGCAATGACAGGGATCGGAACACTGAAGCTTTCTTT.